The rows below give T cell receptor beta chains drawn from one sample of a study of shared T cell receptors in the human thymus. The table came from immunoSEQ multiplex PCR; TCRdb's copy has only in-frame clones and leaves some out. This repertoire shows about 380,000 clones, 95% found once; its top ten account for approximately 0.02%. The sequencing sample was made of thymocytes. These receptors all stem from a human donor. Both conserved end residues are part of each CDR3. A D gene is named only where the DNA matches it firmly. Not every row has a clone size; where given, it reads once, few, many or a size class.

V gene	J gene	D gene	clone size	CDR3 protein	CDR3 DNA
TRBV14	TRBJ1-1	TRBD1	.	CASSPRGTGFPMGAFF	TGTGCCAGCAGCCCCCGAGGGACAGGGTTTCCAATGGGGGCTTTCTTT
TRBV9	TRBJ2-2	.	.	CASSVDQDTGELFF	TGTGCCAGCAGCGTAGACCAGGACACCGGGGAGCTGTTTTTT
TRBV27	TRBJ1-5	TRBD1	.	CASSQGGQGRIENQPQHF	TGTGCCAGCAGCCAAGGGGGACAGGGACGAATTGAAAATCAGCCCCAGCATTTT
TRBV15	TRBJ1-3	TRBD1	.	CATSRPARDRDAMAGNTIYF	TGTGCCACCAGCAGACCCGCCCGGGACAGGGATGCTATGGCTGGAAACACCATATATTTT
TRBV7-9	TRBJ2-7	TRBD2	.	CASSSGRGDISPYEQYF	TGTGCCAGCAGCTCCGGGCGGGGGGATATCTCCCCTTACGAGCAGTACTTC
TRBV2	TRBJ2-7	.	.	CASSATGRIYEQYF	TGTGCCAGCAGTGCGACAGGTAGGATCTACGAGCAGTACTTC
TRBV7-8	TRBJ2-1	TRBD2	once	CASSLTGLAVSSYNEQFF	TGTGCCAGCAGCTTAACCGGACTAGCGGTGAGCTCCTACAATGAGCAGTTCTTC
TRBV29-1	TRBJ2-1	TRBD2	.	CSAIAGGPNNEQFF	TGCAGCGCTATAGCGGGAGGGCCCAACAATGAGCAGTTCTTC
TRBV6-5	TRBJ2-3	.	.	CASSYSRRDTQYF	TGTGCCAGCAGTTACTCTAGGCGAGATACGCAGTATTTT
TRBV13	TRBJ2-3	TRBD2	.	CASSPEREPGDTQYF	TGTGCCAGCAGCCCAGAGCGGGAACCCGGAGATACGCAGTATTTT
TRBV4-1	TRBJ2-7	TRBD2	once	CASSQVITTSGSMYEQYF	TGCGCCAGCAGCCAAGTTATAACGACTAGCGGGAGTATGTACGAGCAGTACTTC
TRBV7-2	TRBJ2-2	.	.	CASSHEPVSGELFF	TGTGCCAGCAGCCACGAGCCCGTGTCCGGGGAGCTGTTTTTT
TRBV7-6	TRBJ2-1	.	.	CASSPVGRTSYNEQFF	TGTGCCAGCAGTCCTGTAGGGCGAACCTCCTACAATGAGCAGTTCTTC
TRBV30	TRBJ1-5	.	.	CAWSVLPDFNQPQHF	TGTGCCTGGAGTGTACTCCCGGACTTCAATCAGCCCCAGCATTTT
TRBV28	TRBJ2-7	.	.	CASSPLRASSYEQYF	TGTGCCAGCAGTCCCCTTCGGGCGAGCTCCTACGAGCAGTACTTC
TRBV7-9	TRBJ1-1	TRBD1	.	CASSPTGGGTEAFF	TGTGCCAGCAGCCCGACAGGGGGGGGCACTGAAGCTTTCTTT
TRBV6-4	TRBJ2-1	TRBD2	.	CASSLAGGQYNEQFF	TGTGCCAGCAGTCTAGCGGGAGGTCAATACAATGAGCAGTTCTTC
TRBV18	TRBJ2-7	.	once	CASSPPGRPYEQYF	TGTGCCAGCTCACCCCCGGGACGGCCCTACGAGCAGTACTTC
TRBV19	TRBJ2-5	TRBD2	.	CASSPAGRLETQYF	TGTGCCAGTAGCCCAGCGGGACGATTGGAGACCCAGTACTTC
TRBV5-1	TRBJ2-1	TRBD2	.	CASSIRTSGNNEQFF	TGCGCCAGCAGCATTCGGACTAGCGGAAACAATGAGCAGTTCTTC
TRBV6-5	TRBJ1-4	.	.	CASSYSESNEKLFF	TGTGCCAGCAGTTACTCGGAGAGTAATGAAAAACTGTTTTTT
TRBV2	TRBJ2-7	.	.	CASSDLARLRGYF	TGTGCCAGCAGTGACCTAGCCAGACTACGGGGGTACTTC
TRBV4-3	TRBJ1-3	.	.	CASSQNGTSPIDTIYF	TGCGCCAGCAGCCAAAATGGGACGTCCCCTATTGACACCATATATTTT
TRBV29-1	TRBJ2-2	TRBD2	.	CSVGEGASGNAGELFF	TGCAGCGTGGGGGAAGGGGCTAGCGGGAATGCCGGGGAGCTGTTTTTT
TRBV5-1	TRBJ2-5	TRBD2	.	CASSTPGGETQYF	TGCGCCAGCAGCACGCCGGGGGGAGAGACCCAGTACTTC
TRBV28	TRBJ2-7	.	.	CASNCGSSDSYEQYF	TGTGCCAGCAACTGTGGGTCTAGCGACTCCTACGAGCAGTACTTC
TRBV28	TRBJ2-7	TRBD1	.	CASSLGRGTSYEQYF	TGTGCCAGCAGTTTGGGCAGGGGGACCTCCTACGAGCAGTACTTC
TRBV18	TRBJ1-2	.	.	CASSPMDCGNYGYTF	TGTGCCAGCTCACCAATGGACTGCGGAAACTATGGCTACACCTTC
TRBV5-8	TRBJ2-7	TRBD1	.	CASSTDRGSRYEQYF	TGTGCCAGCAGCACGGACAGGGGAAGCAGGTACGAGCAGTACTTC
TRBV10-3	TRBJ1-3	.	.	CAISDFSTGNTIYF	TGTGCCATCAGTGATTTCAGTACCGGAAACACCATATATTTT
TRBV7-2	TRBJ2-7	TRBD1	.	CASSRDRETPYEQYF	TGTGCCAGCAGCAGGGACAGGGAAACCCCCTACGAGCAGTACTTC
TRBV7-9	TRBJ1-4	.	.	CASSPLPLPGERKEKLFF	TGTGCCAGCAGCCCCCTCCCCCTACCGGGAGAGAGGAAGGAAAAACTGTTTTTT
TRBV4-1	TRBJ2-3	TRBD2	.	CASSRIYSGTSGISDTQYF	TGCGCCAGCAGCCGAATCTACTCCGGGACTAGCGGGATATCAGATACGCAGTATTTT
TRBV6-1	TRBJ2-1	.	.	CASSEHSASEQFF	TGTGCCAGCAGTGAACATTCGGCATCTGAGCAGTTCTTC
TRBV5-8	TRBJ1-5	.	.	CASSLGGTANQPQHF	TGTGCCAGCAGCTTGGGTGGGACTGCCAATCAGCCCCAGCATTTT
TRBV29-1	TRBJ2-2	TRBD1	few	CSVEDSEQGSGELFF	TGCAGCGTTGAAGATTCGGAACAGGGGTCCGGGGAGCTGTTTTTT
TRBV7-9	TRBJ2-3	.	.	CASSLSRWENTDTQYF	TGTGCCAGCAGCCTCTCGAGGTGGGAGAACACAGATACGCAGTATTTT
TRBV27	TRBJ2-1	TRBD2	.	CASSTSGRRYEQFF	TGTGCCAGCAGTACTAGCGGGAGGAGGTATGAGCAGTTCTTC
TRBV13	TRBJ2-1	.	.	CASSGGQSNEQFF	TGTGCCAGCAGCGGCGGGCAGTCCAATGAGCAGTTCTTC
TRBV19	TRBJ2-1	.	.	CASRPPSGGEQFF	TGTGCCAGTAGACCGCCCTCTGGGGGGGAGCAGTTCTTC
TRBV10-3	TRBJ1-2	.	.	CAISESTGYYGYTF	TGTGCCATCAGTGAGTCGACAGGTTACTATGGCTACACCTTC
TRBV28	TRBJ2-7	.	.	CASSWTGTSTYEQYF	TGTGCCAGCAGTTGGACGGGGACATCCACCTACGAGCAGTACTTC
TRBV2	TRBJ1-2	.	.	CARAGGLRWGYGYTF	TGTGCCAGGGCGGGGGGCCTCCGGTGGGGGTATGGCTACACCTTC
TRBV18	TRBJ2-1	TRBD1	once	CASSPRTGGDNEQFF	TGTGCCAGCTCACCGAGGACAGGGGGTGACAATGAGCAGTTCTTC
TRBV6-5	TRBJ2-1	TRBD1	.	CASGTGALNEQFF	TGTGCCTCCGGGACAGGGGCGCTCAATGAGCAGTTCTTC